These 28 T cell receptor beta chains share one sample of origin, sequenced in a study of cytomegalovirus exposure and HLA in healthy donors (dated by TCRdb to about 2017). The library was prepared using the immunoSEQ multiplex PCR assay. A mixture of 60 forward primers for TCR Vbeta segments and 13 reverse primers for TCR Jbeta segments was used in the multiplex PCR. The immuneACCESS repertoire file appears here via TCRdb, limited to in-frame rearrangements. These files lack a portion of the clones; in checked studies, under half of the deficit traces to unresolved V genes, and the cause of the others is not known. For this sample the table gives some 100,000 clones, of which roughly 75% were detected only once. The ten largest account for approximately 4.8% of the sample. The source material was PBMCs. These TCRs come from a woman aged 18 to 35 in good health and CMV-seropositive.

The chain uses TRBV9 and TRBJ2-5, with 8 bases fitting TRBD1. The trim removed 4 bases at V and 9 bases at J, leaving 11 bases unmatched. In germline, CDR1 is SGDLS, CDR2 YYNGEE. The CDR3 has 14 amino acids. The CDR3 coding sequence is TGTGCCAGCAGCCCTGAACAGGGGGTAGGGGCCCAGTACTTC. This encodes CASSPEQGVGAQYF. The full variable domain, in which reference TRBV9 and TRBJ2-5 provide the parts outside the CDR3, is DSGVTQTPKHLITATGQRVTLRCSPRSGDLSVYWYQQSLDQGLQFLIQYYNGEERAKGNILERFSAQQFPDLHSELNLSSLELGDSALYFCASSPEQGVGAQYFGPGTRLLVL.

This clone was counted only a few times. The chain couples TRBV4-1 to TRBJ1-5, with D possibly matching TRBD1 (5 bases). This CDR3 contains 16 residues. Germline lookup yields CDR1 MGHRA and CDR2 YSYEKL. The germline V and J ends were trimmed by 1 base and 1 base, with 11 bases remaining between them. The CDR3 region has the DNA TGCGCCAGCAGCCAAGTCCAGGGTGGGAGCAATCAGCCCCAGCATTTT. Protein sequence: CASSQVQGGSNQPQHF.

The genes are TRBV5-1 and TRBJ2-3, with TRBD2 matching 7 bases. The CDR3 loop spans 14 amino acids. Germline loops: CDR1 SGHRS, CDR2 YFSETQ. The trim removed 1 base at V and 3 bases at J, leaving 2 bases unmatched. Here the CDR3 reads CASSLWGGTDTQYF. The CDR3 DNA follows: TGCGCCAGCAGCTTGTGGGGAGGGACAGATACGCAGTATTTT.

The V and J genes are TRBV19 and TRBJ2-1; TRBD1 matches 8 bases. This CDR3 is 17 amino acids long. The J segment lost 2 bases and the V segment lost 5 bases, leaving 11 bases of the junction unmatched. In germline, CDR1 is LNHDA, CDR2 SQIVND (reference sequence). Written as DNA, the CDR3 is TGTGCCAGTAGTCCCAAAACCGGGACAGGCCCCTACAATGAGCAGTTCTTC. As protein: CASSPKTGTGPYNEQFF. Using reference TRBV19 and TRBJ2-1 for the parts outside the CDR3, the full variable domain is DGGITQSPKYLFRKEGQNVTLSCEQNLNHDAMYWYRQDPGQGLRLIYYSQIVNDFQKGDIAEGYSVSREKKESFPLTVTSAQKNPTAFYLCASSPKTGTGPYNEQFFGPGTRLTVL.

J is TRBJ2-7 and V is TRBV7-9, with D hard to call. The germline V gene encodes CDR1 SEHNR and CDR2 FQNEAQ (reference sequence). The CDR3 runs 13 residues. Trimming shortened V by 3 bases and J by 0 bases, and 6 bases separated the two germline ends. The CDR3 nucleotides read TGTGCCAGCAGCTTTAGACTCTCCTACGAGCAGTACTTC. It specifies CASSFRLSYEQYF.

This rearrangement joins TRBV28 to TRBJ2-7; possible D gene TRBD1, 6 bases. Trimming took 3 bases from V and 5 from J, leaving 23 bases between them. This CDR3 region has 17 residues. Germline V gives CDR1 MDHEN, CDR2 SYDVKM. The CDR3 sequence: CASSFAFGSGALHEQYF. Written as DNA, the CDR3 is TGTGCCAGCAGTTTCGCCTTTGGGTCAGGGGCCCTCCACGAGCAGTACTTC.

This clone was counted once. Other DNA sequences from this sample encode an identical CDR3 as well. This sequence joins TRBV28 and TRBJ1-2; D possibly corresponds to TRBD1 (6 bases). Germline-derived CDR1 and CDR2 are MDHEN and SYDVKM. The CDR3 has 11 amino acids. V dropped 6 bases and J dropped 7 bases, with 9 bases sitting between them. The CDR3 DNA is TGTGCCAGCAGGGCAGGGGTTGGCTACACCTTC. This translates into CASRAGVGYTF.

J is TRBJ2-7 and V is TRBV18; 7 positions agree with TRBD2. V shed 5 bases and J 3 bases; nucleotides not matched to a gene: 1. CDR1 is KGHSH, CDR2 LQKENI, per germline. The CDR3 has 12 residues. The CDR3 sequence: CASSAGVYEQYF. DNA for the CDR3: TGTGCCAGCTCAGCGGGAGTCTACGAGCAGTACTTC. Combining the CDR3 with reference TRBV18 and TRBJ2-7 gives the whole variable domain NAGVMQNPRHLVRRRGQEARLRCSPMKGHSHVYWYRQLPEEGLKFMVYLQKENIIDESGMPKERFSAEFPKEGPSILRIQQVVRGDSAAYFCASSAGVYEQYFGPGTRLTVT.

The gene calls are TRBV7-9 and TRBJ2-2; the match to TRBD2 covers 13 bases. The V gene end was trimmed by 4 bases and the J gene end by 7 bases; junction bases not matched to a gene: 12. The CDR3 sequence is 18 residues long. The V gene's germline CDR1 is SEHNR and CDR2 FQNEAQ (reference sequence). The CDR3 protein is CASSSPGTSGIGGGELFF. The CDR3 bases are TGTGCCAGCAGCTCACCTGGGACTAGCGGGATCGGCGGCGGGGAGCTGTTTTTT.

This chain uses TRBV4-1 with TRBJ2-5; 7 positions match TRBD2. The length of the CDR3 is 14 residues. The trim removed 1 base at V and 4 bases at J, leaving 3 bases unmatched. Germline CDR1 MGHRA, CDR2 YSYEKL. DNA for the CDR3: TGCGCCAGCAGCCAAGGGCGGGAGAGAGAGACCCAGTACTTC. Translated, it gives CASSQGRERETQYF.

The chain uses TRBV11-2 and TRBJ2-7; 9 bases line up with TRBD2. The CDR3 consists of 18 residues. The junction had 16 bases not matched to a gene; V was cut back by 4 bases and J by 3 bases. The V gene's germline CDR1 is SGHAT and CDR2 FQNNGV. The CDR3 nucleotides are TGTGCCAGCAGCTCCACTTTTCAGGTGCGGGAGGGAGACTACGAGCAGTACTTC. It is translated as CASSSTFQVREGDYEQYF.

The CDR3 region is CAIGTGYTGELFF. As DNA, the CDR3 is TGTGCCATTGGGACAGGGTACACCGGGGAGCTGTTTTTT. The rearrangement links TRBV10-3 to TRBJ2-2; 9 bases are a match to TRBD1. V trimming: 9 bases; J trimming: 3 bases; junction bases outside the gene matches: 2. This CDR3 has 13 residues. Germline V gene lookup returns CDR1 ENHRY and CDR2 SYGVKD.

The chain recombines TRBV15 with TRBJ2-5, with TRBD2 identical over 7 bases. The V gene end was trimmed by 5 bases and the J gene end by 1 base; junction bases not matched to a gene: 10. Germline CDR1 is LNHNV and CDR2 is YYDKDF (reference sequence). CDR3 length: 16 residues. CDR3 nucleotide sequence: TGTGCCACCAGCCCTGAGTTACTAGCGACCCAAGAGACCCAGTACTTC. It codes for CATSPELLATQETQYF.

This clone was seen more than once but under ten times. The CDR3 DNA reads as TGTGCCAGCAGCGCACTACAGGGGACTGGAAACACCATATATTTT. Protein sequence: CASSALQGTGNTIYF. The rearrangement uses TRBV9 and TRBJ1-3, with TRBD1 matching over 7 bases. The germline V gene has CDR1 SGDLS and CDR2 YYNGEE. The CDR3 loop spans 15 amino acids. The V segment lost 3 bases and the J segment 2 bases; nucleotides outside the gene matches: 5.

This rearrangement joins TRBV5-6 to TRBJ2-5, with D possibly TRBD1 on 5 matching bases. The germline V and J ends were trimmed by 4 bases and 5 bases, with 18 bases remaining between them. This CDR3 spans 15 amino acids. Germline V gene data show CDR1 as SGHDT and CDR2 as YYEEEE. CDR3 amino acids: CASSPRQTGGETQYF. The CDR3, as DNA: TGTGCCAGCAGCCCAAGACAGACGGGTGGGGAGACCCAGTACTTC.

The J gene is TRBJ2-1, the V gene TRBV4-3; the match to TRBD1 covers 8 bases. This CDR3 comprises 15 residues. The germline V gene has CDR1 LGHNA and CDR2 YSLEER. After removal of 0 bases from V and 7 bases from J, the junction contained 5 bases not matched to a gene. CDR3 region: CASSQDRDRGNEQFF. The CDR3 DNA reads as TGCGCCAGCAGCCAAGATCGCGACAGGGGAAATGAGCAGTTCTTC.

This chain joins TRBV28 and TRBJ1-2; D is unclear. CDR1 MDHEN and CDR2 SYDVKM come from the germline V gene. The V end lost 7 bases, the J end lost 1 base, and 13 bases lay between the germline ends. This CDR3 has 14 residues. The CDR3 DNA is TGTGCCAGCATGGAGGGTTTCCTTAACTATGGCTACACCTTC. Translation: CASMEGFLNYGYTF.

The CDR3 region is CASRKEQGNQPQHF. The CDR3, as DNA: TGTGCCAGCAGGAAAGAGCAGGGAAATCAGCCCCAGCATTTT. The V call is TRBV7-2, the J call TRBJ1-5, with D perhaps TRBD1 (5 bases). Germline lookup yields CDR1 SGHTA and CDR2 FQGNSA. This CDR3 is 14 amino acids long. The germline V and J ends were trimmed by 6 bases and 4 bases, with 13 bases remaining between them.

This chain joins TRBV27 and TRBJ1-1; 11 bases are shared with TRBD1. The germline V gene encodes CDR1 MNHEY and CDR2 SMNVEV (reference sequence). With 8 bases clipped from V and 4 bases from J, the junction kept 3 bases outside the gene matches. The CDR3 runs to 13 residues. CDR3 in amino acids: CASAGQGGTEAFF. The DNA of the CDR3 is TGTGCCAGCGCGGGACAGGGGGGCACTGAAGCTTTCTTT.

The chain couples TRBV5-1 to TRBJ2-1, with TRBD1 as a possible D gene (6 bases). Germline V CDR1 and CDR2: SGHRS, YFSETQ. There are 15 residues in the CDR3. The germline V and J ends were trimmed by 1 base and 3 bases, with 11 bases remaining between them. The CDR3 protein is CASSLTGTRYNEQFF. The CDR3 nucleotides read TGCGCCAGCAGCTTGACAGGGACACGCTACAATGAGCAGTTCTTC.

This clone showed up just once. The chain has TRBV30 and TRBJ2-7; maybe TRBD2 (5 bases). Germline CDR1 reads GTSNPN; CDR2 reads SVGIG (reference sequence). The CDR3 consists of 13 residues. V dropped 3 bases and J dropped 0 bases, with 9 bases sitting between them. CDR3 sequence reads: CAWSEGSSYEQYF. The CDR3 DNA reads TGTGCCTGGAGCGAGGGATCCTCCTACGAGCAGTACTTC.

The chain couples TRBV4-1 to TRBJ2-2, with 14 bases fitting TRBD2. The CDR3 covers 17 residues. Per germline, CDR1 MGHRA and CDR2 YSYEKL. Unmatched junction bases numbered 6, after V lost 5 bases and J lost 4 bases. This CDR3 is CASSKGLAGVGTGELFF. The CDR3 DNA sequence: TGCGCCAGCAGCAAGGGACTAGCGGGAGTCGGCACCGGGGAGCTGTTTTTT.

This clone was detected a few times. V usage is TRBV5-8 and J usage is TRBJ2-7; tentatively, D is TRBD2 (7 bases). The length of the CDR3 is 14 residues. CDR1 is SGHTS, CDR2 YDEGEE, per germline. V lost 4 bases, J lost 7 bases, and 18 bases lay in between. Here the CDR3 DNA reads TGTGCCAGCAGCCTGGTGGCAGGGGAGGGGGAGCAGTACTTC. Translation: CASSLVAGEGEQYF.

This chain connects TRBV6-5 to TRBJ2-7, with 10 bases aligning to TRBD1. Germline values: CDR1 MNHEY, CDR2 SVGAGI. V lost 5 bases, J lost 4 bases, and 5 bases stayed unmatched. The CDR3 is 14 amino acids. CDR3 sequence: CASSRDRGEYEQYF. The CDR3 coding sequence is TGTGCCAGCAGTAGGGACAGGGGAGAGTACGAGCAGTACTTC.

The chain uses TRBV29-1 and TRBJ1-1, with 7 bases matching TRBD1. The length of the CDR3 is 12 residues. Trimming at V came to 5 bases and at J to 1 base, leaving 1 base not matched to a gene. Per germline, CDR1 SQVTM and CDR2 ANQGSEA. CDR3 residues: CSVHRGNTEAFF. The DNA of the CDR3 is TGCAGCGTTCACAGGGGGAACACTGAAGCTTTCTTT. Full variable domain (outside the CDR3, taken from reference TRBV29-1 and TRBJ1-1): SAVISQKPSRDICQRGTSLTIQCQVDSQVTMMFWYRQQPGQSLTLIATANQGSEATYESGFVIDKFPISRPNLTFSTLTVSNMSPEDSSIYLCSVHRGNTEAFFGQGTRLTVV.

The rearrangement joins TRBV9 to TRBJ2-3; no firm D call. The CDR3 is 15 amino acids. The ends were cut back, 4 bases at V and 5 bases at J, with 17 bases in the middle. Germline V CDR1 and CDR2: SGDLS, YYNGEE. Written as DNA, the CDR3 is TGTGCCAGCAGCCCCCTCCTGTATGCGGAAGATACGCAGTATTTT. It is translated as CASSPLLYAEDTQYF.

The V and J genes are TRBV7-2 and TRBJ1-1; the D gene is possibly TRBD1 (5 bases). Trimming stripped 1 base from V and 4 bases from J, with 10 bases between. In germline, CDR1 is SGHTA, CDR2 FQGNSA. The CDR3 covers 14 residues. The CDR3 coding sequence is TGTGCCAGCAGCTTAGTGGGGGGGGGCACTGAAGCTTTCTTT. Translation gives CASSLVGGGTEAFF. Together with reference TRBV7-2 and TRBJ1-1, the CDR3 gives the full variable domain: GAGVSQSPSNKVTEKGKDVELRCDPISGHTALYWYRQSLGQGLEFLIYFQGNSAPDKSGLPSDRFSAERTGGSVSTLTIQRTQQEDSAVYLCASSLVGGGTEAFFGQGTRLTVV.

The chain recombines TRBV5-4 with TRBJ2-7; 9 bases fit TRBD1. The CDR3 sequence is 14 residues long. CDR1 SGHNT and CDR2 YYREEE come from the germline V gene (reference sequence). V was pared by 4 bases and J by 7 bases, with 9 bases of the junction left unmatched. CDR3 DNA sequence: TGTGCCAGCAGCCGGACAGGGGTTTTTATTGAGCAGTACTTC. Its translation is CASSRTGVFIEQYF.